This is a list of T cell receptor beta chains from one sample in a study of identifying expanded T cells in peripheral blood. Some clones are missing from TCRdb's copy, which holds only in-frame ones; the method was immunoSEQ multiplex PCR. The sample shows about 78,000 clones, 84% of them seen only once. The sequenced sample was blood. The receptors were sampled from a person between 18 and 75 years old in good health. CDR3s include the opening cysteine and the closing phenylalanine or tryptophan. D genes are given only for firm matches. Some rows mark clone size as missing; the rest say once, few, many or name a class of expanded clone.

V: TRBV7-2; length: 14; size: .; D: TRBD1; J: TRBJ1-5; CDR3: CASSQGQGNQPQHF; DNA: TGTGCCAGCAGCCAGGGACAGGGGAATCAGCCCCAGCATTTT
V: TRBV7-9; length: 13; size: few; D: .; J: TRBJ1-5; CDR3: CASSSGANQPQHF; DNA: TGTGCCAGCAGTAGTGGGGCTAATCAGCCCCAGCATTTT
V: TRBV7-8; length: 14; size: .; D: TRBD1; J: TRBJ1-1; CDR3: CASSLGTGTAQAFF; DNA: TGTGCCAGCAGCTTAGGGACAGGGACCGCCCAGGCTTTCTTT
V: TRBV19; length: 15; size: .; D: TRBD1; J: TRBJ1-2; CDR3: CASSIGPGQNYGYTF; DNA: TGTGCCAGTAGTATAGGCCCGGGACAGAACTATGGCTACACCTTC
V: TRBV30; length: 15; size: .; D: TRBD1; J: TRBJ1-1; CDR3: CAWSPDRDRGTEAFF; DNA: TGTGCCTGGAGTCCAGACCGGGACAGGGGCACTGAAGCTTTCTTT
V: TRBV9; length: 17; size: .; D: TRBD1; J: TRBJ2-7; CDR3: CASSVGDRVGLLSEQYF; DNA: TGTGCCAGCAGCGTAGGAGACAGGGTGGGTCTCCTTAGCGAGCAGTACTTC
V: TRBV5-1; length: 16; size: .; D: .; J: TRBJ2-2; CDR3: CASSSLLGQDTGELFF; DNA: TGCGCCAGCAGCTCCCTCTTGGGACAAGACACCGGGGAGCTGTTTTTT
V: TRBV4-1; length: 17; size: .; D: .; J: TRBJ1-4; CDR3: CASSPKGQGIVGEKLFF; DNA: TGCGCCAGCAGCCCCAAGGGGCAGGGAATAGTTGGGGAAAAACTGTTTTTT
V: TRBV5-1; length: 15; size: once; D: .; J: TRBJ1-1; CDR3: CASSLGHEVGTEAFF; DNA: TGCGCCAGCAGCTTGGGACATGAGGTTGGCACTGAAGCTTTCTTT
V: TRBV6-5; length: 14; size: .; D: .; J: TRBJ1-2; CDR3: CASSYSLQAVGYTF; DNA: TGTGCCAGCAGTTACTCGTTACAGGCGGTTGGCTACACCTTC
V: TRBV19; length: 14; size: .; D: .; J: TRBJ1-2; CDR3: CASSTPGNFWGYTF; DNA: TGTGCCAGTAGTACGCCAGGAAATTTTTGGGGCTACACCTTC
V: TRBV19; length: 13; size: .; D: TRBD1; J: TRBJ1-4; CDR3: CASTRRQGEKLFF; DNA: TGTGCCAGTACCCGACGACAGGGTGAAAAACTGTTTTTT
V: TRBV15; length: 16; size: .; D: .; J: TRBJ2-5; CDR3: CATSSKKGSGWGTQYF; DNA: TGTGCCACCAGCAGCAAAAAGGGCTCTGGTTGGGGGACCCAGTACTTC
V: TRBV28; length: 14; size: .; D: .; J: TRBJ1-3; CDR3: CASSLGMGGNTIYF; DNA: TGTGCCAGCAGTTTAGGTATGGGAGGAAACACCATATATTTT
V: TRBV9; length: 14; size: .; D: .; J: TRBJ2-1; CDR3: CASSVQPGDNEQFF; DNA: TGTGCCAGCAGCGTACAGCCCGGAGACAATGAGCAGTTCTTC
V: TRBV6-5; length: 14; size: few; D: .; J: TRBJ1-2; CDR3: CASKADILNYGYTF; DNA: TGTGCCAGCAAGGCAGATATACTTAACTATGGCTACACCTTC
V: TRBV5-1; length: 18; size: .; D: TRBD2; J: TRBJ2-3; CDR3: CASSLAGTSGGTADTQYF; DNA: TGCGCCAGCAGCTTGGCGGGGACTAGCGGCGGCACGGCAGATACGCAGTATTTT
V: TRBV20-1; length: 11; size: .; D: .; J: TRBJ2-1; CDR3: CSAAKNNEQFF; DNA: TGCAGTGCTGCCAAGAACAATGAGCAGTTCTTC
V: TRBV21-1; length: 17; size: once; D: .; J: TRBJ2-7; CDR3: CASPDGTGPVRGYEQYF; DNA: TGTGCCAGCCCCGACGGGACAGGCCCCGTCCGGGGCTACGAGCAGTACTTC
V: TRBV28; length: 13; size: once; D: .; J: TRBJ2-1; CDR3: CASRDFSYNEQFF; DNA: TGTGCCAGCAGGGACTTCTCCTACAATGAGCAGTTCTTC
V: TRBV7-2; length: 14; size: .; D: TRBD1; J: TRBJ1-1; CDR3: CASSSRTGWTEAFF; DNA: TGTGCCAGCAGCTCACGGACAGGGTGGACTGAAGCTTTCTTT
V: TRBV4-3; length: 14; size: few; D: TRBD1; J: TRBJ2-7; CDR3: CASSRDSESYEQYF; DNA: TGCGCCAGCAGCCGGGACAGCGAGTCCTACGAGCAGTACTTC
V: TRBV7-8; length: 18; size: .; D: TRBD1; J: TRBJ1-5; CDR3: CASSLHRTGRQEGQPQHF; DNA: TGTGCCAGCAGCTTACATCGGACAGGTCGGCAGGAGGGTCAGCCCCAGCATTTT
V: TRBV28; length: 16; size: few; D: .; J: TRBJ2-1; CDR3: CASREVGIGAYNEQFF; DNA: TGTGCCAGCAGGGAGGTCGGGATCGGCGCCTACAATGAGCAGTTCTTC
V: TRBV7-9; length: 18; size: .; D: TRBD1; J: TRBJ1-2; CDR3: CASIRGGGTGDRYYGYTF; DNA: TGTGCCAGCATCAGAGGGGGCGGGACAGGGGATCGTTACTATGGCTACACCTTC
V: TRBV29-1; length: 16; size: .; D: TRBD1; J: TRBJ2-1; CDR3: CSDLRSYGTGNNEQFF; DNA: TGCAGCGACCTTAGAAGTTACGGGACAGGGAACAATGAGCAGTTCTTC
V: TRBV14; length: 13; size: few; D: .; J: TRBJ1-5; CDR3: CASSQVYGQPQHF; DNA: TGTGCCAGCAGCCAAGTCTATGGTCAGCCCCAGCATTTT
V: TRBV28; length: 13; size: .; D: .; J: TRBJ2-7; CDR3: CASSLTGYYEQYF; DNA: TGTGCCAGCAGTTTAACAGGTTACTACGAGCAGTACTTC
V: TRBV14; length: 15; size: .; D: TRBD1; J: TRBJ2-5; CDR3: CASSKGQTRQETQYF; DNA: TGTGCCAGCAGCAAGGGACAGACGAGACAAGAGACCCAGTACTTC
V: TRBV4-3; length: 17; size: many; D: .; J: TRBJ2-7; CDR3: CASSQDGAGQRPYEQYF; DNA: TGCGCCAGCAGCCAAGATGGGGCCGGACAGCGACCCTACGAGCAGTACTTC
V: TRBV6-6; length: 16; size: .; D: .; J: TRBJ2-5; CDR3: CASTYVSFGSDETQYF; DNA: TGTGCCAGCACTTACGTATCGTTCGGGAGTGATGAGACCCAGTACTTC
V: TRBV28; length: 17; size: once; D: .; J: TRBJ2-7; CDR3: CASSLSSGRRTAYEQYF; DNA: TGTGCCAGCAGTTTATCATCGGGCAGGAGAACCGCCTACGAGCAGTACTTC
V: TRBV7-3; length: 15; size: .; D: TRBD2; J: TRBJ2-7; CDR3: CASSLTAGGSYEQYF; DNA: TGTGCCAGCAGCTTAACAGCGGGAGGTAGCTACGAGCAGTACTTC
V: TRBV9; length: 14; size: .; D: TRBD1; J: TRBJ2-7; CDR3: CASSFRDSSYEQYF; DNA: TGTGCCAGCAGCTTCCGGGACAGCTCCTACGAGCAGTACTTC
V: TRBV19; length: 16; size: .; D: .; J: TRBJ1-2; CDR3: CASSIEAGPYGYGYTF; DNA: TGTGCCAGTAGTATAGAGGCGGGGCCCTATGGCTATGGCTACACCTTC
V: TRBV4-2; length: 14; size: .; D: TRBD1; J: TRBJ1-5; CDR3: CASGLTGENQPQHF; DNA: TGTGCCAGCGGATTGACAGGGGAAAATCAGCCCCAGCATTTT
V: TRBV28; length: 16; size: .; D: .; J: TRBJ1-5; CDR3: CASRSGILGSNQPQHF; DNA: TGTGCCAGCAGATCCGGGATTCTGGGGAGCAATCAGCCCCAGCATTTT
V: TRBV15; length: 15; size: .; D: .; J: TRBJ1-3; CDR3: CATSRDGGSGNTIYF; DNA: TGTGCCACCAGCAGAGATGGCGGGTCTGGAAACACCATATATTTT
V: TRBV29-1; length: 16; size: .; D: .; J: TRBJ2-3; CDR3: CSVNPYGVSGTDTQYF; DNA: TGCAGCGTCAACCCATATGGGGTGAGTGGCACAGATACGCAGTATTTT